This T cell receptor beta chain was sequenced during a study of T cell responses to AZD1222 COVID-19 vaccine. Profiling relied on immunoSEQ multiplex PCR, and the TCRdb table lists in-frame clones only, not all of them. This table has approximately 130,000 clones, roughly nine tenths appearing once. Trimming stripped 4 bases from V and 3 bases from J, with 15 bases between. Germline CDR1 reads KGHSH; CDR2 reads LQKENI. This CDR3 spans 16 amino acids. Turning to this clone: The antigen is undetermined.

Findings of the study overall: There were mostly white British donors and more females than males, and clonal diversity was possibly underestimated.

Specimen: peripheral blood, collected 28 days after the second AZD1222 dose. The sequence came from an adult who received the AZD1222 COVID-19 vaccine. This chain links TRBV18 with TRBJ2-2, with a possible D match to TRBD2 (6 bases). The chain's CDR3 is CASSLALAIYTGELFF. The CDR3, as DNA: TGTGCCAGCTCACTAGCCCTAGCGATATACACCGGGGAGCTGTTTTTT.